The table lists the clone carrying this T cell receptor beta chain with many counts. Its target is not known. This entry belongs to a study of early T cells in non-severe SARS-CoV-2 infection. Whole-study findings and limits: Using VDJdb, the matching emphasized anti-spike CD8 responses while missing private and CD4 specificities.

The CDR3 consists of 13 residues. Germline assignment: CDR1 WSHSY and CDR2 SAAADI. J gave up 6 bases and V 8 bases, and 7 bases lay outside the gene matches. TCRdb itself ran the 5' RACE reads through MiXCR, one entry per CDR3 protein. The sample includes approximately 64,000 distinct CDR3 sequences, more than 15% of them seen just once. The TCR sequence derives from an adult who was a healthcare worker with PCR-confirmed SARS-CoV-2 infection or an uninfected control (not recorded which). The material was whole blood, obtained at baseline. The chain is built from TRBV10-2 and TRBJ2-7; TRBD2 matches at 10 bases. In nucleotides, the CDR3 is TGCGCCAGCCGCGGACTAGCGGATCTCGAGCAGTACTTC. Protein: CASRGLADLEQYF.